The 8 T cell receptor beta chains below come from one sample, sequenced in a study of regulatory T cells in long-lasting Graves disease. Time point meaning: newly diagnosed GD, antithyroid drugs for less than 3 months. The TCR library used RNA extracted from PBMCs. iRepertoire HTBI primers and Arm-PCR of CDR3 regions built TCR beta libraries. TCRdb reanalysed the multiplex PCR reads using MiXCR and keeps one entry per CDR3 protein. This sample yields roughly 520,000 distinct CDR3 sequences, of which 12% are seen a single time; around 9.3% belongs to the top ten. In addition, the sample was reused for a study of T cells in Graves' hyperthyroidism and ophthalmopathy.

This material consisted of peripheral blood mononuclear cells (PBMCs), taken at new diagnosis, from a patient treated with antithyroid drugs. These receptors were collected from a woman aged 25-40 years with Graves disease.

In this sample, this clonotype turned up many times. The V and J genes are TRBV28 and TRBJ2-7; D gene unclear. CDR3 length: 13 amino acids. Trimming removed 4 bases from V and 4 bases from J, with 11 bases in between. Germline loops: CDR1 MDHEN, CDR2 SYDVKM. CDR3 residues: CASSSPDEYEQYF. CDR3 nucleotides: TGTGCCAGCAGTTCCCCGGACGAATACGAGCAGTACTTC.

This clonotype was picked up a small number of times. The rearrangement uses TRBV2 and TRBJ1-5, with 7 bases identical to TRBD1. Trimming took 1 base from V and 4 from J; bases not matched to a gene: 4. CDR3 size: 15 residues. Germline CDR1 reads SNHLY; CDR2 reads FYNNEI. The CDR3 sequence is CASSEGQGGNQPQHF. The CDR3 DNA is TGTGCCAGCAGTGAAGGACAGGGTGGGAATCAGCCCCAGCATTTT.

The genes are TRBV9 and TRBJ1-3; D remains unclear. CDR1 and CDR2 from the germline V gene are SGDLS and YYNGEE. This CDR3 has 15 residues. V lost 4 bases and J 0 bases, leaving 11 bases between the germline ends. CDR3 DNA sequence: TGTGCCAGCAGCCGAGGTCGAAACTCTGGAAACACCATATATTTT. It is translated as CASSRGRNSGNTIYF.

At least ten counts were recorded for this clonotype. The chain has TRBV12-3 or TRBV12-4 and TRBJ1-2; possible D gene TRBD1, 6 bases. This CDR3 is 14 amino acids long. The V end was cut by 1 base, the J end by 8 bases, with 14 bases between. The CDR3 loop is CASSLVPGVEGYTF. Here the CDR3 DNA reads TGTGCCAGCAGTTTAGTGCCAGGGGTGGAGGGCTACACCTTC.

This clonotype has at least ten counts. The chain carries TRBV2 and TRBJ1-5, with 10 positions matching TRBD1. V lost 6 bases, J lost 4 bases, and 9 bases stayed unmatched. CDR1 and CDR2 from the germline V gene are SNHLY and FYNNEI. The CDR3 is 16 residues long. In DNA, the CDR3 is TGTGCCAGCAGCCGGGACAGGGGAGGTTCAAATCAGCCCCAGCATTTT. The encoded protein is CASSRDRGGSNQPQHF.

The sample holds many counts of this clonotype. The chain joins TRBV5-1 to TRBJ2-7; 8 bases line up with TRBD1. The CDR3 is 14 amino acids. The trim removed 3 bases at V and 4 bases at J, leaving 6 bases unmatched. The germline V gene encodes CDR1 SGHRS and CDR2 YFSETQ. CDR3 protein: CASSSTGGRYEQYF. For the CDR3, the DNA is TGCGCCAGCAGCTCTACAGGGGGTAGATACGAGCAGTACTTC.

This clonotype has a handful of counts. V usage is TRBV6-1 and J usage is TRBJ1-5; TRBD1 aligns across 7 bases. Germline-derived CDR1 and CDR2 are MNHNS and SASEGT. The CDR3 is 16 amino acids. V was pared by 6 bases and J by 0 bases, with 8 bases of the junction left unmatched. The DNA of the CDR3 is TGTGCCAGCAGCAGCAACAGGGGCGCTAGCAATCAGCCCCAGCATTTT. This gives the protein CASSSNRGASNQPQHF.

There are many counts of this clonotype. The rearrangement links TRBV18 to TRBJ1-1; D gene ambiguous. Germline lookup yields CDR1 KGHSH and CDR2 LQKENI. This CDR3 has 14 amino acids. The V gene lost 4 bases and the J gene lost 1 base, with 10 bases spanning the gap. CDR3 nucleotide sequence: TGTGCCAGCTCACGAACCGGAGAGAACACTGAAGCTTTCTTT. This gives the protein CASSRTGENTEAFF.